One T cell receptor (beta chain) is described in this entry. Its specificity is not known. 5'-RACE, quantitative and with molecular barcodes, yielded the TCR beta libraries. Using its own MiXCR run on the 5' RACE reads, TCRdb lists one record per CDR3 protein. The sample yields 230,000 or so distinct CDR3 sequences, approximately 20% seen once. This CDR3 is 16 amino acids long. Trimming removed 6 bases from V and 1 base from J; junction bases left unmatched: 11. This entry comes from a study of CD8 T cells in ankylosing spondylitis. Study results and caveats: Disease-linked clones, CD8+, were relatively rare in peripheral blood.

The sample taken for sequencing was blood, either unsorted or a sorted T cell fraction (not recorded which). This TCR derives from a male donor with ankylosing spondylitis or in good health (not recorded which). V and J are TRBV12-3 or TRBV12-4 and TRBJ2-7, with 8 bases matching TRBD2. The CDR3 bases are TGTGCCAGCAGCCCCCTTTTTAGCGGGATTTCCTACGAGCAGTACTTC. Translating gives CASSPLFSGISYEQYF.